This T cell receptor (beta chain) appears in the sequencing data of a study of shared clonotypes between healthy human individuals (dated by TCRdb to 2018 to 2021). With regard to the full study: A few men and a couple of women, aged 18 to 49 years, made up the cohort. For each donor, three plates each were used for CD4 naive and CD4 memory, two plates were used for CD8 naive, and one plate was used for CD8 memory. To estimate repertoire size and how much clonotypes are shared between individuals, the study performed deep sequencing of blood TCR repertoires from a handful of healthy adults. To increase sequencing depth and limit assay-specific biases, TCR repertoire library preparation and sequencing were carried out by different laboratories using diverse techniques. Each donor's leukapheresis produced roughly between about 0.9 and 9.5 billion PBMCs. Points the paper makes about the study in general: Only blood was sampled, and tissue TCR repertoires likely differ from those in blood. Compared with non-shared clonotypes, clonotypes shared by all four sorted-subset donors had higher generation probabilities. Larger estimated clonotype richness was generally found for naive subsets than for memory subsets. Even with the large sequencing depth, rarefaction of the sorted-subset datasets indicated that sequencing was incomplete. The genetic and exposure-history diversity represented was limited by the small number of donors. Based on pairwise subsampling, the degree of clonotype sharing among donors was expected to be affected by sequencing depth. Sharing across several donors was observed for 5% to 6.5% of naive CD4, less than 4% of naive CD8, 2% to 2.5% of memory CD4, and around 0.4% of memory CD8 clonotypes.

The donors were healthy, HIV-negative adults with no recently reported acute infections or vaccinations. All donors were Caucasian adults living in Nashville, Tennessee, USA. CD4+ T cells were enriched by magnetic negative selection, after which naive cells were positively selected on CD45RA and the negative fraction was taken as the memory subset. Blood was collected by leukapheresis, and PBMCs were isolated by Ficoll-Histopaque density gradient centrifugation and then cryopreserved in liquid nitrogen vapor phase. Analytical flow cytometry was used to check the purity and quantity of every magnetically sorted T cell population. From each sorted fraction, genomic DNA was isolated and quantified by UV absorbance on a Nanodrop 2000c. On this clone itself: What this receptor recognizes is not known. No base quality values were provided; no much bigger clone lies one nucleotide off.

Using the deep immunoSEQ assay, multiplex PCR amplified TCR CDR3 regions from genomic DNA. For each cell subset, the extracted genomic DNA was distributed evenly across all wells of several immunoSEQ 96-well plates, and each plate served as one replicate. For sorted subsets, roughly 0.2 ug genomic DNA, equal to 25,000 to 35,000 T cell genomes, was loaded into each replicate PCR. Purified libraries were measured with a Qubit 3.0 fluorometer, size-checked on a Bioanalyzer 2100, and measured again with the KAPA Library Quantification kit. Every immunoSEQ 96-well plate was sequenced on a separate single-read 150-cycle Illumina NextSeq 550 flow cell. Regarding the original processing steps: Because only junctional sequences without quality scores were contained in the immunoSEQ output, filtering matching that applied to full-length reads could not be performed. Sequences were annotated with PyIR, a Python wrapper for IgBLAST v1.9, and V/J genes and CDR3 were assigned using IMGT germline references. Reads with weak V/J assignments (E-value above 1e-6), missing CDR3, stop codons, out-of-frame junctions, or ambiguous translated residues were removed. V3J clonotypes were defined by identical inferred V gene, J gene, and CDR3 amino acid sequence. Percentage overlap between repertoires was computed as shared unique clonotypes divided by the size of the smaller repertoire. Repertoire richness was assessed with RTK rarefaction, the Chao1 estimator, and Recon v2.1 estimates of unobserved clonotypes. For all TCRbeta clonotypes obtained by the gDNA method from a handful of donors, generation probabilities were computed with OLGA. TCRdb obtained this table from immuneACCESS and retained in-frame rearrangements with V and J assigned. These tables miss some clones; where compared with another copy, unresolved V genes account for less than half of the shortfall, and the remainder is unexplained. The DNA was the basis for D and trimming; V, J and clone size are from that table. The sample table contains millions of clones; only one count was recorded for roughly 94% of them. The top ten hold under 0.15% of the sample.

The CDR3 starts with the cysteine, ends with the phenylalanine, and has 16 residues. Left in the record is the CDR3 DNA by itself, 48 bases read in frame from the first base. CDR1 and CDR2 (LGHNA, YSLEER) derive from the germline V gene. Relative to germline, V is missing 4 bases and J is missing 0 bases, with 5 bases of the junction outside any gene match. Sequencing was carried out using naive CD4+ T cells sorted from blood. According to the study, the label for this sample's cell subset or site signals: CD45RA+ positively selected. The sequence links TRBV4-3 to TRBJ2-2; TRBD1 lines up with 7 middle nucleotides. The source of this sequence is a man younger than 35 in good health. The CDR3 is CASSPRGYTNTGELFF. The nucleotide sequence is given as TGCGCCAGCAGCCCCAGGGGGTACACGAACACCGGGGAGCTGTTTTTT.